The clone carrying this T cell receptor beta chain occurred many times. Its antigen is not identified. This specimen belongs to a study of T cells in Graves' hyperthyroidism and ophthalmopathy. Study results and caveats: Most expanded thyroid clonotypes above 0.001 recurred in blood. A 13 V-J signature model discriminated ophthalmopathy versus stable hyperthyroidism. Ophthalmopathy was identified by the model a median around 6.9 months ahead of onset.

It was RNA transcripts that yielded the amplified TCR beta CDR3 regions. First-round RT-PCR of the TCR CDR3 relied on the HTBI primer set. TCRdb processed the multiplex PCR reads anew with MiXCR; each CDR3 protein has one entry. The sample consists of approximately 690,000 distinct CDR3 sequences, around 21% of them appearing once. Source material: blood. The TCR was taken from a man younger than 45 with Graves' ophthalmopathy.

The CDR3 is CASSLAGDAYGYTF. As DNA, the CDR3 is TGTGCCAGCAGTCTTGCCGGGGACGCCTATGGCTACACCTTC. V usage is TRBV28 and J usage is TRBJ1-2; perhaps TRBD1 as D (5 bases). The CDR3 has 14 residues. Deletions cut 5 bases from V and 4 bases from J, with 14 bases between. Germline V gene sequence: CDR1 MDHEN, CDR2 SYDVKM.